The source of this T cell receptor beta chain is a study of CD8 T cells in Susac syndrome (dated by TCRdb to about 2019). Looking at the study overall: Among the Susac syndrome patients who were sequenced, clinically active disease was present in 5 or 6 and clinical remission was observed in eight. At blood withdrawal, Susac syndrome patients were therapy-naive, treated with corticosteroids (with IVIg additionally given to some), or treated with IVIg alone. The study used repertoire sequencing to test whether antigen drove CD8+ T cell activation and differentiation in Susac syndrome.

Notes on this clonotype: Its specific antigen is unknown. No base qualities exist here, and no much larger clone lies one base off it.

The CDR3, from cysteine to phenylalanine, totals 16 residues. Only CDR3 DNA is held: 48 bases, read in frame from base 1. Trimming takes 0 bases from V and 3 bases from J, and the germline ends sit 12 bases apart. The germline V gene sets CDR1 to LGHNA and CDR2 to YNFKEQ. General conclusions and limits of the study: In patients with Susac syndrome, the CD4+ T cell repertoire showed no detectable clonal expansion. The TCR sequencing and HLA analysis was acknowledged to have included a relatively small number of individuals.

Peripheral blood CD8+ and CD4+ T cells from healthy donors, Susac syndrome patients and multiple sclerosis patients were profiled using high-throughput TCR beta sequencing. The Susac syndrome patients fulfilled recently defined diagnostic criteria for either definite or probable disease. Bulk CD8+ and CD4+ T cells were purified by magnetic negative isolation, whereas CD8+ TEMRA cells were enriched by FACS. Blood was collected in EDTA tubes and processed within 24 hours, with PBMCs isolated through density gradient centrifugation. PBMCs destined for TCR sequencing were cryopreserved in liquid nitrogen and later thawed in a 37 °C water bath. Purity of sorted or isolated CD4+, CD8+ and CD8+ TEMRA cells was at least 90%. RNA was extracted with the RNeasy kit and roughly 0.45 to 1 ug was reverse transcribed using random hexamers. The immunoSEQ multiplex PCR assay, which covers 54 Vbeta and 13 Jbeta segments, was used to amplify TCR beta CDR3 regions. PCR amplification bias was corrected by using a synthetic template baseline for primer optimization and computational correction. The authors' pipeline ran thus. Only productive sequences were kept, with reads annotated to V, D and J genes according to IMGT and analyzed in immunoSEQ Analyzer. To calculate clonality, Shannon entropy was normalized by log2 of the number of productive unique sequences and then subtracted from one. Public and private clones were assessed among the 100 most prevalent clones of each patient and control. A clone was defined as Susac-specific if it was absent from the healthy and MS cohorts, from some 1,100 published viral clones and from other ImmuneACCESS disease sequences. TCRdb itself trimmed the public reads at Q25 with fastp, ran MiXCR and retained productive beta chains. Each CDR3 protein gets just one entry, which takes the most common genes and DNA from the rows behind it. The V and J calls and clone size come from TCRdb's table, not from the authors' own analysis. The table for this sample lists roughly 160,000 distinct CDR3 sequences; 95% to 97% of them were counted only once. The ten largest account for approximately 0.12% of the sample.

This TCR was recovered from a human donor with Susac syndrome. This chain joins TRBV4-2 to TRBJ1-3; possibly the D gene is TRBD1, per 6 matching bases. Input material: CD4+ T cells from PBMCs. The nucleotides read TGTGCCAGCAGCCAAGAAGGCACAGGGCATGGAAACACCATATATTTT. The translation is CASSQEGTGHGNTIYF.